The rows below give T cell receptor beta chains drawn from one sample of a study of blood T cells in healthy people across ages. Using its own MiXCR run on the 5' RACE reads, TCRdb lists one record per CDR3 protein. Here the sample spans hundreds of thousands of distinct CDR3 sequences, about 32% being singletons. The sample was blood. Every receptor here comes from a woman aged 80 or over in good health. CDR3s include the opening cysteine and the closing phenylalanine or tryptophan. Each record gives: clone size, D gene, V gene, J gene, CDR3 DNA, CDR3 protein. A D gene is named only where the DNA matches it firmly. Only part of the rows carry a size: once, few, many, or a class if the clone is expanded.

>.|.|TRBV27|TRBJ2-7
TGTGCCAGCAGTCTTAGCGGAGCACCCCCACACTACGAGCAGTACTTC
CASSLSGAPPHYEQYF
>many|.|TRBV7-2|TRBJ2-7
TGTGCCAGCAGCCCCAATGGGCACGAGCAGTACTTC
CASSPNGHEQYF
>many|.|TRBV7-9|TRBJ2-5
TGTGCCAGCAGTCTGGGCAGCTACCAAGAGACCCAGTACTTC
CASSLGSYQETQYF
>many|.|TRBV20-1|TRBJ1-1
TGCAGTGCTGCCCATTGGGACACTGAAGCTTTCTTT
CSAAHWDTEAFF
>.|.|TRBV3-1|TRBJ1-1
TGTGCCAGCAGCCTTCAGGGTATCGGAGCTTTCTTT
CASSLQGIGAFF
>.|.|TRBV11-2|TRBJ2-2
TGTGCCAGCAGCTTAGTGGACGGGGGCAGTACCGGGGAGCTGTTTTTT
CASSLVDGGSTGELFF
>few|.|TRBV30|TRBJ1-6
TGTGCCTGGAGTGCTCTCCTAAGCTCCTATAATTCACCCCTCCACTTT
CAWSALLSSYNSPLHF
>.|.|TRBV5-1|TRBJ2-7
TGCGCCAGCAGCTTTCAGTGGGGGTTGAGCTCCTACGAGCAGTACTTC
CASSFQWGLSSYEQYF
>.|.|TRBV20-1|TRBJ2-4
TGCAGTGCTAGAGATGCCGGGACTGTAGACATTCAGTACTTC
CSARDAGTVDIQYF
>.|.|TRBV10-3|TRBJ2-3
TGTGCCATCAGTGCAATGGATACGCAGTATTTT
CAISAMDTQYF
>many|.|TRBV20-1|TRBJ2-1
TGCAGTGCTAGCGAATCGAGCTCCTACAATGAGCAGTTCTTC
CSASESSSYNEQFF
>.|.|TRBV9|TRBJ2-1
TGTGCCAGCAGCGTAGGCTCCGGGCAGTCCTACAATGGGCAGTTCTTC
CASSVGSGQSYNGQFF
>.|TRBD1|TRBV4-2|TRBJ1-2
TGTGCCAGCAGCCAAGCAGGACAGGGGGCGTCTCATGGCTACACCTTC
CASSQAGQGASHGYTF
>.|TRBD2|TRBV20-1|TRBJ2-5
TGCAGTGCTACGCGGGAACTAGCGTTGGTGGAGACCCAGTACTTC
CSATRELALVETQYF
>many|.|TRBV10-3|TRBJ1-2
TGTGCCATCAGTGAAGGGGGACCTAACTATGGCTACACCTTC
CAISEGGPNYGYTF
>many|TRBD1|TRBV7-2|TRBJ1-5
TGTGCCAGCAGCTTAGCGGCAGGGGGAGGGCAGCCCCAGCATTTT
CASSLAAGGGQPQHF
>.|.|TRBV6-2/TRBV6-3|TRBJ1-1
TGTGCCAGCAGTTATTCCCTGAGTTGGTCTGCCACTGAAGCTTTCTTT
CASSYSLSWSATEAFF
>many|TRBD2|TRBV24-1|TRBJ2-1
TGTGCCACCAGTGATACGGGACTAGCGGGGGACCAAGAGCAGTTCTTC
CATSDTGLAGDQEQFF
>many|.|TRBV27|TRBJ1-2
TGTGCCAGCAGTTTATCGGGACCCGGCTATGGCTACACCTTC
CASSLSGPGYGYTF
>.|.|TRBV6-5|TRBJ1-5
TGTGCCAGCAGCTCCGTGGGGGGCCATCAGCCCCAGCATTTT
CASSSVGGHQPQHF
>.|TRBD2|TRBV20-1|TRBJ2-1
TGCAGTGCTCCCTACGGAGCGGGGGGGCATTATGAGCAGTTCTTC
CSAPYGAGGHYEQFF
>many|.|TRBV12-3/TRBV12-4|TRBJ2-7
TGTGCCAGCAGTACCGGGACAAGGGCCTACGAGCAGTACTTC
CASSTGTRAYEQYF
>.|TRBD2|TRBV29-1|TRBJ2-1
TGCAGCGTTGAAGGCGGGGGAACTTACAATGAGCAGTTCTTC
CSVEGGGTYNEQFF